Below are 12 T cell receptor beta chains sequenced from a single sample in a study of shared clonotypes between healthy human individuals. Clones were sequenced by immunoSEQ multiplex PCR, and TCRdb holds only the in-frame ones, with some missing. The sample has 650,000 to 800,000 clones, around 77% seen once. The sequencing sample was made of memory CD4+ T cells sorted from blood. Subset noted: CD45RA-negative fraction. The receptors were gathered from a woman between 25 and 40 years old in good health.

This clone was detected a few times. J is TRBJ2-7 and V is TRBV6-5, with D perhaps being TRBD1 or TRBD2 (5 bases each). The CDR3 has 15 residues. V was clipped by 4 bases and J by 0 bases, with 13 bases between them. Germline V gene sequence: CDR1 MNHEY, CDR2 SVGAGI. CDR3 sequence reads: CASSFRPGSSYEQYF. In nucleotides, the CDR3 is TGTGCCAGCAGTTTCAGGCCAGGGAGCTCCTACGAGCAGTACTTC.

The chain uses TRBV18 and TRBJ1-1; 7 bases fit TRBD1. Germline V gives CDR1 KGHSH, CDR2 LQKENI. After removal of 3 bases from V and 7 bases from J, the junction contained 5 bases not matched to a gene. This CDR3 has 13 amino acids. This chain's CDR3 is CASSPDQGGEAFF. CDR3 nucleotide sequence: TGTGCCAGCTCACCGGATCAGGGGGGTGAAGCTTTCTTT.

The chain uses TRBV7-9 and TRBJ2-1; D is ambiguous. This CDR3 has 14 amino acids. Per germline, CDR1 SEHNR and CDR2 FQNEAQ (reference sequence). The V end lost 4 bases, the J end lost 5 bases, and 12 bases lay between the germline ends. The CDR3 sequence is CASSSKSWNNEQFF. Here the CDR3 DNA reads TGTGCCAGCAGCTCGAAAAGCTGGAACAATGAGCAGTTCTTC.

V and J are TRBV28 and TRBJ2-5; maybe TRBD1 (6 bases). The V end was cut by 5 bases, the J end by 2 bases, with 12 bases between. Germline-derived CDR1 and CDR2 are MDHEN and SYDVKM. CDR3 length: 14 amino acids. CDR3 sequence reads: CASSPDRMQETQYF. The DNA of the CDR3 is TGTGCCAGCAGTCCGGACAGAATGCAAGAGACCCAGTACTTC.

The chain recombines TRBV15 with TRBJ2-3; D gene uncertain. The CDR3 runs 12 residues. Germline CDR1 and CDR2: LNHNV and YYDKDF (reference sequence). V lost 4 bases, J lost 1 base, and 3 bases lay in between. CDR3 protein: CATSTGTDTQYF. The CDR3 nucleotides are TGTGCCACCAGCACGGGCACAGATACGCAGTATTTT.

This sequence joins TRBV19 and TRBJ2-7; 11 nucleotides align to TRBD1. The length of the CDR3 is 16 residues. Germline CDR1 LNHDA, CDR2 SQIVND (reference sequence). V lost 2 bases and J lost 4; bases outside the gene matches: 7. The CDR3 coding sequence is TGTGCCAGTAGTATAACCCTGGACAGGGGGCCGTACGAGCAGTACTTC. It encodes CASSITLDRGPYEQYF.

V gene TRBV30 combines with J gene TRBJ2-3, with D perhaps matching TRBD2 (6 bases). Between the trimmed V and J ends, which lost 1 base and 6 bases, there was a span of 14 bases. Germline loops: CDR1 GTSNPN, CDR2 SVGIG (reference sequence). The CDR3 runs to 14 residues. In DNA, the CDR3 is TGTGCCTGGAGTGAAGGAGGAGGGGCGGATACGCAGTATTTT. Translated, it gives CAWSEGGGADTQYF.

The rearrangement joins TRBV6-5 to TRBJ2-2; TRBD1 or TRBD2 may be the D gene (5 bases each). This CDR3 spans 15 amino acids. V was clipped by 6 bases and J by 4 bases, with 15 bases between them. Germline CDR1 MNHEY, CDR2 SVGAGI. The CDR3 nucleotides read TGTGCCAGCAGAACCCCGGGGCAGCCCACCGGGGAGCTGTTTTTT. Translation gives CASRTPGQPTGELFF.

The V call is TRBV28, the J call TRBJ1-1; 9 bases match TRBD1. J lost 10 bases, V lost 4 bases, and 7 bases had no gene match. CDR3 length: 13 amino acids. Germline CDR1 MDHEN, CDR2 SYDVKM. The DNA of the CDR3 is TGTGCCAGCAGTTGGAACAGGGGGCCTTTAGCTTTCTTT. It codes for CASSWNRGPLAFF.

For this clone: A far more abundant clone sits one base away, making this likely a read error. This sample includes further DNA sequences coding for the same CDR3. This chain uses TRBV7-9 with TRBJ2-5; D is unresolved. The assigned J gene may be wrong: the sequence end matches TRBJ2-7 better. This CDR3 contains 12 residues. Germline V lookup: CDR1 SEHNR, CDR2 FQNEAQ (reference sequence). CDR3 protein: CASSLDPYEQYF. DNA of the CDR3: TGTGCCAGCAGCTTAGACCCGTACGAGCAGTACTTC.

This clone occurred a few times. V gene TRBV19 combines with J gene TRBJ1-3; perhaps TRBD1 as D (6 bases). Trimming took off 5 bases at V and 0 bases at J, with 17 bases between the two ends. Germline CDR1 reads LNHDA; CDR2 reads SQIVND (reference sequence). The CDR3 is 17 amino acids. The CDR3 loop is CASSGHQGQNSGNTIYF. The CDR3 nucleotides are TGTGCCAGTAGTGGCCACCAGGGACAAAACTCTGGAAACACCATATATTTT.

The count of this clone is one. The V call is TRBV14, the J call TRBJ2-7; 11 bases line up with TRBD2. This CDR3 comprises 19 residues. The trim removed 1 base at V and 1 base at J, leaving 12 bases unmatched. Per germline, CDR1 SGHDN and CDR2 FVKESK. The CDR3 reads CASSQVMILAGGPSYEQYF. The CDR3 DNA is TGTGCCAGCAGCCAAGTCATGATTTTAGCGGGAGGGCCTTCCTACGAGCAGTACTTC.